What follows is one T cell receptor (beta chain) and its context. Germline assignment: CDR1 SGHRS and CDR2 YFSETQ. V was shortened by 4 bases and J by 4 bases, with 18 bases between the two germline ends. The CDR3 has 15 amino acids. The assay was immunoSEQ multiplex PCR, and TCRdb's table has in-frame clones only and misses some. The sample holds approximately 48,000 clones, approximately 94% seen once. This entry is derived from a study of T cell changes during pregnancy in multiple sclerosis. The receptor comes from a female donor with multiple sclerosis, enrolled in a pregnancy study. The genes are TRBV5-1 and TRBJ2-7, with D perhaps matching TRBD2 (6 bases). This material consisted of CD8+ T cells from peripheral blood mononuclear cells, taken before pregnancy. CDR3 protein: CASSIYSGTQYEQYF. CDR3 in DNA: TGCGCCAGCAGCATATACTCCGGGACTCAATACGAGCAGTACTTC.